Listed below are T cell receptor beta chains from one sample, sequenced in a study of monozygotic twins with inflammatory bowel disease. TCRdb re-called the 5' RACE reads and catalogs CDR3 proteins one per entry, DNA excluded. The repertoire table contains a few hundred thousand distinct CDR3 sequences. Material for sequencing was blood. The source of these receptors is a human donor with ulcerative colitis or Crohn's disease, or a healthy co-twin of an affected twin (not recorded which). CDR3s include the opening cysteine and the closing phenylalanine or tryptophan. Each record gives: CDR3 length, J gene, V gene, CDR3 protein.

>11|TRBJ1-2|TRBV25-1
CASSGVYGYTF
>15|TRBJ1-1|TRBV11-2
CASSLGQGSRTEAFF
>12|TRBJ2-1|TRBV20-1
CSARGLYNEQFF
>15|TRBJ2-7|TRBV28
CASRGGTVSSYEQYF
>15|TRBJ2-5|TRBV12-3/TRBV12-4
CASSFGRSMGETQYF
>13|TRBJ1-2|TRBV27
CASSLLAGSGYTF
>17|TRBJ2-1|TRBV5-1
CASGEGQGYLSYNEQFF
>14|TRBJ2-5|TRBV4-1
CASSRTGLEETQYF
>17|TRBJ1-6|TRBV18
CASSPGGQGTYNSPLHF
>17|TRBJ1-1|TRBV18
CASSPRLRQGTNTEAFF
>13|TRBJ1-2|TRBV10-2
CASSDDGLYGYTF
>14|TRBJ1-1|TRBV5-1
CASSLERLNTEAFF
>17|TRBJ1-1|TRBV11-2
CASSPFEWEGGGTEAFF
>15|TRBJ2-1|TRBV9
CASSVKDRDLNEQFF
>14|TRBJ2-7|TRBV7-9
CASSQDRESYEQYF
>16|TRBJ2-1|TRBV3-1
CASSQFRGGAGNEQFF
>16|TRBJ2-3|TRBV5-8
CASSLTGTQWEDTQYF
>16|TRBJ2-7|TRBV28
CASSSPDRGRRYEQYF
>15|TRBJ1-2|TRBV12-3/TRBV12-4
CASSLEGPPNYGYTF
>15|TRBJ1-6|TRBV2
CASSAFISQNSPLHF
>13|TRBJ2-7|TRBV7-9
CASSSSATYEQYF
>14|TRBJ2-5|TRBV20-1
CSARPSAVQETQYF
>15|TRBJ1-5|TRBV18
CASSSGQVDNQPQHF
>15|TRBJ1-5|TRBV20-1
CSARVAVYSNQPQHF
>15|TRBJ1-6|TRBV5-6
CASSPTGGPYSPLHF
>13|TRBJ1-1|TRBV6-1
CASGVRGGTEAFF
>15|TRBJ2-7|TRBV19
CASRTGTVYPYEQYF
>16|TRBJ2-3|TRBV20-1
CSASQVGLAERDTQYF
>15|TRBJ2-1|TRBV15
CATNNGTGVSNEQFF
>19|TRBJ1-1|TRBV5-6
CASSLGVGQGPSVNTEAFF
>15|TRBJ2-1|TRBV5-1
CASSRGDTSYNEQFF
>15|TRBJ1-5|TRBV18
CASSPRQVRDQPQHF